This TCR beta chain was obtained from a study of blood T cell repertoires in COVID-19 (dated by TCRdb to about 2020). Looking at the study overall: Collaborator samples came from the United States, Italy and Spain and covered acute and convalescent phases of COVID-19. The sample metadata nearly always contained a de-identified subject ID, COVID-19 status, age in years and sex. Subjects who had been exposed to COVID-19, were actively infected with it, or had recovered from it provided the deeply sampled blood TCRbeta repertoires that made up the dataset. A freely available public database, intended as a resource for researchers studying the immune response to SARS-CoV-2, is where the repertoires were released. Where HLA class I and class II types were available, the types were taken from metadata supplied by the sample provider, not from assay-based typing. The samples were drawn from the first 160 participants of the ongoing ImmuneRACE study and from 950 to 1,500 subjects provided by 6 global collaborators. The prospective study material was composed of cDNA or gDNA derived from T cells, B-cell-depleted T cells, or PBMCs. Results and caveats for the whole study, not just this receptor: The quantity of clinical and demographic metadata differed by source and by participant and was supplied without curation.

TCRbeta CDR3 regions were amplified from genomic DNA using the immunoSEQ Assay, a bias-controlled multiplex PCR. From the authors' description of their analysis: The number of nucleated cells in each sample was estimated from the amplification of reference gene primers within the assay. To quantify the absolute abundance of each unique TCRbeta CDR3 rearrangement, sequence reads were collapsed and filtered. For each sample, productive Simpson clonality was calculated by taking the square root of Simpson's diversity index across productive rearrangements. TCRdb took over this immuneACCESS table, retaining in-frame rearrangements with V and J assigned. Such tables are incomplete; in checked studies, under half of the missing clones stem from an unresolved V gene, and the remainder is unexplained. The DNA gave D and trimming, while V, J and clone size come from that table. For this sample the table gives 95,000 to 150,000 clones, of which 78% were detected only once. Together, the top ten hold 2.3% of the sample.

About this clone: This receptor's antigen is unknown. Per-base quality was not reported, and no clone a single base away is much larger than it.

Inclusive of the bounding cysteine and phenylalanine, the CDR3 is 14 residues long. Just CDR3 DNA is preserved here, 42 bases in frame from base 1. Ends trimmed: V by 5 bases, J by 7 bases; bases unmatched to a gene: 8. From a lookup of the germline V gene, CDR1 and CDR2 are LGHNA and YNFKEQ. Whole blood was collected in K2EDTA tubes by collaborating institutions according to the institutions' own protocols. For TCRbeta analysis, collaborator samples were shipped as frozen whole blood, as isolated PBMCs, or as DNA extracted from either sample type. The sequence was obtained from a man aged 65-85 years with acute or convalescent COVID-19. The chain is made from TRBV4-2 and TRBJ2-1, and 7 junctional nucleotides match TRBD1. The sequenced sample consisted of peripheral blood. In nucleotide form, the sequence is TGTGCCAGCAGCTACAGGGGTATTCTTAATGAGCAGTTCTTC. Translated, this gives CASSYRGILNEQFF.